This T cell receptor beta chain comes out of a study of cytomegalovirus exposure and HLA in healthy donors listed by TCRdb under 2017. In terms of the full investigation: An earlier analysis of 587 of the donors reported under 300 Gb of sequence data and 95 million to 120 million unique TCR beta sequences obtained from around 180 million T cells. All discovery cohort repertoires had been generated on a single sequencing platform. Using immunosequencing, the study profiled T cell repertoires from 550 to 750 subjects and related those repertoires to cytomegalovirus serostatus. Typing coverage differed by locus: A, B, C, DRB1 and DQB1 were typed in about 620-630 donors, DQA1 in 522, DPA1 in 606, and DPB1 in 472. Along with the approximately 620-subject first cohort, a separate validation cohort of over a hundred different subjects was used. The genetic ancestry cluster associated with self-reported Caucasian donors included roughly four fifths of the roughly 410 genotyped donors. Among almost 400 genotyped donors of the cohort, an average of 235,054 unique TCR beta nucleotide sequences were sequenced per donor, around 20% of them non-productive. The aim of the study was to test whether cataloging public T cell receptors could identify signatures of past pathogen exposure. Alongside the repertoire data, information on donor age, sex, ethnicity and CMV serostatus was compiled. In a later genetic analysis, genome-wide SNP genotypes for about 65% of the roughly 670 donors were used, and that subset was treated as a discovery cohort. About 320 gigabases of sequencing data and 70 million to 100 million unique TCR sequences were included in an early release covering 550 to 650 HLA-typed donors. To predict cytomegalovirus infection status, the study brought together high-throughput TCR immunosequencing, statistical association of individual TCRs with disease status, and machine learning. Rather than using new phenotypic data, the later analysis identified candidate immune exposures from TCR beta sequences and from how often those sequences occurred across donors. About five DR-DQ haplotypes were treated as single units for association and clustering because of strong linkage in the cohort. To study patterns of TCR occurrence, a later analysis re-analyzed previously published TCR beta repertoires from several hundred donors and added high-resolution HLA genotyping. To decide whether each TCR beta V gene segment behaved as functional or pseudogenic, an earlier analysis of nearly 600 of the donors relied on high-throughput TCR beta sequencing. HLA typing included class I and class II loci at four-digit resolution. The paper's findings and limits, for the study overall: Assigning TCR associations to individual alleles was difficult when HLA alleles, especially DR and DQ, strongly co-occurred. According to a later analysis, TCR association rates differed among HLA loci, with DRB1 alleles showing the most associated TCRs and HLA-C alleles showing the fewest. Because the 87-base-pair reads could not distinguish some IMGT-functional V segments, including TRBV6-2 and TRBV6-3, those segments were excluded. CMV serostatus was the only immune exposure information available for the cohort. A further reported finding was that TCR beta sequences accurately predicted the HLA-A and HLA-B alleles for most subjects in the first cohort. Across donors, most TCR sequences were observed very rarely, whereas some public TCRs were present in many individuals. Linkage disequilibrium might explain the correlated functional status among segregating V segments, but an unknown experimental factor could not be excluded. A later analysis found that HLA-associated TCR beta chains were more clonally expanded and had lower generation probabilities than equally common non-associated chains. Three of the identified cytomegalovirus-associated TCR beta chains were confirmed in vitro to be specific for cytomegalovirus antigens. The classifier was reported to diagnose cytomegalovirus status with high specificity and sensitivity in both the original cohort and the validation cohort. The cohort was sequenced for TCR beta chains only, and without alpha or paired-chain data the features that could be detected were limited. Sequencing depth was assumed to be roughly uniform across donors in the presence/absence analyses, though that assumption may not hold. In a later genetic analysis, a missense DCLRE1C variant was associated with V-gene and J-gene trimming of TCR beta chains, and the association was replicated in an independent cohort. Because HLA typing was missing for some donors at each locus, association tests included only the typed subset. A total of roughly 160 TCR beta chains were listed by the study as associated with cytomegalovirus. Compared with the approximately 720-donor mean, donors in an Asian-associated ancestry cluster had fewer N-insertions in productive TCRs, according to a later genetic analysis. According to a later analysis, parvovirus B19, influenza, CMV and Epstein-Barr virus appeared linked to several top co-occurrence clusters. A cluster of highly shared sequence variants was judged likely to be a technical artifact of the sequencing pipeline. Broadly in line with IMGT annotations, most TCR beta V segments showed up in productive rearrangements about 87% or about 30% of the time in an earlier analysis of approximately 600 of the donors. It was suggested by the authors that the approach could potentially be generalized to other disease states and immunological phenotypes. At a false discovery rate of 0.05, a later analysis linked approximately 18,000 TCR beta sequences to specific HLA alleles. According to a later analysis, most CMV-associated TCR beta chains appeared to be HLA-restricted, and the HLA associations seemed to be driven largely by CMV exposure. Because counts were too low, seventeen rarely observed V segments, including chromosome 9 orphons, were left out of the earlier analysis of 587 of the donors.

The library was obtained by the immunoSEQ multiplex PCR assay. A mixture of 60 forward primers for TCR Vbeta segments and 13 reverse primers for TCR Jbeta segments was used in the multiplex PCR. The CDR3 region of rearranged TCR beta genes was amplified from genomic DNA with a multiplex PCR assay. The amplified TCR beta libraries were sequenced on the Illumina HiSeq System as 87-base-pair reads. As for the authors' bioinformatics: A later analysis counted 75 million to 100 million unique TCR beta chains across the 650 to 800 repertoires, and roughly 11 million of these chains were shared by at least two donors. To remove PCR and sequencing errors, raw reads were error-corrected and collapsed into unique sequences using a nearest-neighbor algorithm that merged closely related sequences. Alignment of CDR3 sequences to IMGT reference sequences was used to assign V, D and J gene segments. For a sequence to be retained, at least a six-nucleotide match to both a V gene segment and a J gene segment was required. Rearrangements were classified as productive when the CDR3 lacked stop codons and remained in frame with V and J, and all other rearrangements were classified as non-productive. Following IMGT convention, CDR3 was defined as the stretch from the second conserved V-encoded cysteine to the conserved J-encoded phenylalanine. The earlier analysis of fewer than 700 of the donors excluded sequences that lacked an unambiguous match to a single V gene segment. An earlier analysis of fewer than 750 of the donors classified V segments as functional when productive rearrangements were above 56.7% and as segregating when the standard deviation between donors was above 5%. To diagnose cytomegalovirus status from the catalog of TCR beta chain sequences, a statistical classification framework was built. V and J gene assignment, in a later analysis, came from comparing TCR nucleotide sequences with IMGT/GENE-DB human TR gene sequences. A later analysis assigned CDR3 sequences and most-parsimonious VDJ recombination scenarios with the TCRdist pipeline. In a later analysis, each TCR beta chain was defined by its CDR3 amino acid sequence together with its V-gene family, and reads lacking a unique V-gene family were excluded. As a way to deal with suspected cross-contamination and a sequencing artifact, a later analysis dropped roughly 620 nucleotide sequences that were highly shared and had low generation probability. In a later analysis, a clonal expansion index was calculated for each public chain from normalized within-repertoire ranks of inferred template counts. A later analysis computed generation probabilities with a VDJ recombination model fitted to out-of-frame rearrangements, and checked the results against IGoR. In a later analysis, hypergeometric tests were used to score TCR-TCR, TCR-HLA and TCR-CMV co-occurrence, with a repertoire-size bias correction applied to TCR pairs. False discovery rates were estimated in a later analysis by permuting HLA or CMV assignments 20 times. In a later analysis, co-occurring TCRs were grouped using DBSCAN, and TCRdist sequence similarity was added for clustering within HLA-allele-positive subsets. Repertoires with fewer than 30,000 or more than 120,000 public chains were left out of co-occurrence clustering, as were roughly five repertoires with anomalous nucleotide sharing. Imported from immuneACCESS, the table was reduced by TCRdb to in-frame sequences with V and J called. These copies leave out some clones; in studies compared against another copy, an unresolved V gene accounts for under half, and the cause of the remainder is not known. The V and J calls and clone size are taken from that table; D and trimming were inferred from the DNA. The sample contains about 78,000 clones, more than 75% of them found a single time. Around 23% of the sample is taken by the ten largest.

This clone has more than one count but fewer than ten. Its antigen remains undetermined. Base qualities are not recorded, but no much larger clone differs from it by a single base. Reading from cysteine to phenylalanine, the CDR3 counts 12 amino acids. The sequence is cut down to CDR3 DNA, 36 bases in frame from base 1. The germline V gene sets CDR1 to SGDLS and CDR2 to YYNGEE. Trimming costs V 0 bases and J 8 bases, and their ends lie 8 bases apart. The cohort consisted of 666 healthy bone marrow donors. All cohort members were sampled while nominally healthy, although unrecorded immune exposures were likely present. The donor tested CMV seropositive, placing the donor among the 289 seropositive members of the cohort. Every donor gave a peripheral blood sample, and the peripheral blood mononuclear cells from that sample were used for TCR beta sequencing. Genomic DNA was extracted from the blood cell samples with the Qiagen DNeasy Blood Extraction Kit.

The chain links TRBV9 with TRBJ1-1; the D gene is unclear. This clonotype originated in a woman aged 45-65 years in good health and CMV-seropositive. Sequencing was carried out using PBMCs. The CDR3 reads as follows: CASSVDGSEAFF. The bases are TGTGCCAGCAGCGTAGATGGCTCCGAAGCTTTCTTT.